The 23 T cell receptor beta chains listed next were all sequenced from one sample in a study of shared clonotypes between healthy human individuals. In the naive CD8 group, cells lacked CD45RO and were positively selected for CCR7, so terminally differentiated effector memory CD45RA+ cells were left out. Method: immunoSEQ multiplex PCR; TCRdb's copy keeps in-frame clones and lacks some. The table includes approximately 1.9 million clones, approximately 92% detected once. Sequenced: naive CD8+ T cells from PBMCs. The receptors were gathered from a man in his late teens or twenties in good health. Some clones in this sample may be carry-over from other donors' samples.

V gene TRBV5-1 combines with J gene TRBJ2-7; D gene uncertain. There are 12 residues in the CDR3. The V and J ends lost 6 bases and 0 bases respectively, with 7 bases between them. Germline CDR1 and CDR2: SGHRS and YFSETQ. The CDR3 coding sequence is TGCGCCAGCACCCTCTTCTCCTACGAGCAGTACTTC. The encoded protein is CASTLFSYEQYF.

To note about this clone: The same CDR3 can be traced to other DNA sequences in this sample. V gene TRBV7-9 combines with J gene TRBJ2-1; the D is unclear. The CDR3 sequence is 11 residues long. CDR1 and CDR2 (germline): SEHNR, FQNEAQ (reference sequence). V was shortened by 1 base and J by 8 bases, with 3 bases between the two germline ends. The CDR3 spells CASSLGHEQFF. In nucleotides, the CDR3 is TGTGCCAGCAGCTTAGGCCATGAGCAGTTCTTC.

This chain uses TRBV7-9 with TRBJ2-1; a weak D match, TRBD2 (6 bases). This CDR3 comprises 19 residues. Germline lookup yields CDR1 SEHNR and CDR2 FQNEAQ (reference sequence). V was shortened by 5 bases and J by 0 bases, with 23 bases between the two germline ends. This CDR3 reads CASSTTPAKELASYNEQFF. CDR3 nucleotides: TGTGCCAGCAGCACGACCCCAGCCAAGGAACTAGCCTCCTACAATGAGCAGTTCTTC.

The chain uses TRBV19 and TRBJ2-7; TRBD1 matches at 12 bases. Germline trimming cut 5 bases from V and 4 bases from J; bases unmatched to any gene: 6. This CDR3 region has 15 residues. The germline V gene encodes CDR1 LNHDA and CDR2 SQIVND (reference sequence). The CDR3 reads CASSPRDRGQYEQYF. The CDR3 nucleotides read TGTGCCAGTAGTCCCCGGGACAGGGGGCAATACGAGCAGTACTTC.

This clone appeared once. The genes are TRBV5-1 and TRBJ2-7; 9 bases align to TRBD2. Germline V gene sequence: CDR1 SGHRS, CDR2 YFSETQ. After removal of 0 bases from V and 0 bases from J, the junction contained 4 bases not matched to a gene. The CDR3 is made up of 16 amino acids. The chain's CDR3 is CASSLESSGISYEQYF. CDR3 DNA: TGCGCCAGCAGCTTGGAATCTAGCGGGATCTCCTACGAGCAGTACTTC. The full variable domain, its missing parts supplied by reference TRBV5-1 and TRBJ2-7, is KAGVTQTPRYLIKTRGQQVTLSCSPISGHRSVSWYQQTPGQGLQFLFEYFSETQRNKGNFPGRFSGRQFSNSRSEMNVSTLELGDSALYLCASSLESSGISYEQYFGPGTRLTVT.

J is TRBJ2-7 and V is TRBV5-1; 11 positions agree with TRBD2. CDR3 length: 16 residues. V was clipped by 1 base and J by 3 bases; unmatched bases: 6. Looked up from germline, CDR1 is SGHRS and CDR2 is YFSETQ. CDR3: CASSLYGLAGNYEQYF. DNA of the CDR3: TGCGCCAGCAGCTTGTATGGACTAGCGGGTAACTACGAGCAGTACTTC. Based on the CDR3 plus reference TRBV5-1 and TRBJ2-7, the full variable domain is KAGVTQTPRYLIKTRGQQVTLSCSPISGHRSVSWYQQTPGQGLQFLFEYFSETQRNKGNFPGRFSGRQFSNSRSEMNVSTLELGDSALYLCASSLYGLAGNYEQYFGPGTRLTVT.

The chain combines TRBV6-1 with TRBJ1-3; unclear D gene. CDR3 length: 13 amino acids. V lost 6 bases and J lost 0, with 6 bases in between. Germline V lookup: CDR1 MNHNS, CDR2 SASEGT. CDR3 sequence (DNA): TGTGCCAGCAGCGAGGACTCTGGAAACACCATATATTTT. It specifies CASSEDSGNTIYF.

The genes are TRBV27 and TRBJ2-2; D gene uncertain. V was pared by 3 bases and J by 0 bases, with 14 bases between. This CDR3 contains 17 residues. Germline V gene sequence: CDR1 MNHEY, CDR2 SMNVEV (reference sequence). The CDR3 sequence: CASSFLLLQANTGELFF. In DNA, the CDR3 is TGTGCCAGCAGTTTCCTCTTGCTCCAAGCGAACACCGGGGAGCTGTTTTTT.

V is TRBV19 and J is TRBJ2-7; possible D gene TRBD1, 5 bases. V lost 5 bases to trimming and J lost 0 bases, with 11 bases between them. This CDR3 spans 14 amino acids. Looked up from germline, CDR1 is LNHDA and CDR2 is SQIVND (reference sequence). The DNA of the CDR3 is TGTGCCAGTAGTCTTGCAGGACACTCCTACGAGCAGTACTTC. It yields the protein CASSLAGHSYEQYF. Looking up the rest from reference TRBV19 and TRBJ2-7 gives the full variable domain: DGGITQSPKYLFRKEGQNVTLSCEQNLNHDAMYWYRQDPGQGLRLIYYSQIVNDFQKGDIAEGYSVSREKKESFPLTVTSAQKNPTAFYLCASSLAGHSYEQYFGPGTRLTVT.

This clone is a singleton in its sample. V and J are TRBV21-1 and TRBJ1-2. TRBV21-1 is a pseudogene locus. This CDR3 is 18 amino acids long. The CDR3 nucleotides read TGTGCCAGCAGCAAAAGACCGGGGAAGGAGGGGATGAACTATGGCTACACCTTC. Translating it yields CASSKRPGKEGMNYGYTF.

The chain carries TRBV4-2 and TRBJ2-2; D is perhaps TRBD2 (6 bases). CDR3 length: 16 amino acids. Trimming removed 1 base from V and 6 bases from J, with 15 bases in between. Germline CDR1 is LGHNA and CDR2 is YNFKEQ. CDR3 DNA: TGTGCCAGCAGCCAAGTTGCGGCGGGACGCTCCGGGGAGCTGTTTTTT. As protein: CASSQVAAGRSGELFF.

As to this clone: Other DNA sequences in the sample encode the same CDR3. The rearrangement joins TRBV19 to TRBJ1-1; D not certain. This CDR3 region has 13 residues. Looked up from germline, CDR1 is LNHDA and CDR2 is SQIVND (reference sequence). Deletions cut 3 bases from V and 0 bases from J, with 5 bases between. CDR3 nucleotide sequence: TGTGCCAGTAGTATTGGGGTGAACACTGAAGCTTTCTTT. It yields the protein CASSIGVNTEAFF.

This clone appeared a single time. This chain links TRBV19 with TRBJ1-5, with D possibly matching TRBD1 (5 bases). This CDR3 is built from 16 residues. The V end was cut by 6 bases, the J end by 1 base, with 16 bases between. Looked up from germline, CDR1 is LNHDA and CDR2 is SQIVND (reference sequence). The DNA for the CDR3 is TGTGCCAGTAGCAACCATGCGGGACGGAGCAATCAGCCCCAGCATTTT. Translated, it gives CASSNHAGRSNQPQHF.

The CDR3 is CASSFGEVTGELFF. The CDR3 region has the DNA TGTGCCAGCAGCTTCGGGGAGGTCACCGGGGAGCTGTTTTTT. The rearrangement joins TRBV5-4 to TRBJ2-2; weak D call: TRBD2 (6 bases). The CDR3 covers 14 residues. CDR1 is SGHNT, CDR2 YYREEE, per germline (reference sequence). The V end lost 2 bases, the J end lost 4 bases, and 9 bases lay between the germline ends.

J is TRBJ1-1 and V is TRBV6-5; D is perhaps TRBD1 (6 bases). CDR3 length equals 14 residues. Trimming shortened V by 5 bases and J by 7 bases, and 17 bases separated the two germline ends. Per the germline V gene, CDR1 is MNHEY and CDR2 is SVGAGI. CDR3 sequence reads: CASSHTLTGSEAFF. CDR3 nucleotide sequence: TGTGCCAGCAGTCACACCTTAACAGGGAGTGAAGCTTTCTTT.

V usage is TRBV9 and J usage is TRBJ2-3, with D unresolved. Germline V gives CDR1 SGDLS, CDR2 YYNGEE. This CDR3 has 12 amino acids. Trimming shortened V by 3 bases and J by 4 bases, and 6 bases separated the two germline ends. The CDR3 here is CASSANSDTQYF. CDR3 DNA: TGTGCCAGCAGCGCAAATTCAGATACGCAGTATTTT.

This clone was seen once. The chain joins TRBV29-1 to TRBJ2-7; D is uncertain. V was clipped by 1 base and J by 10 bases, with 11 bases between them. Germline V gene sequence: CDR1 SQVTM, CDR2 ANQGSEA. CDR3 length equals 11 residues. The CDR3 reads CSVEVIGDQYF. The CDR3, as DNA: TGCAGCGTTGAAGTTATAGGAGATCAGTACTTC.

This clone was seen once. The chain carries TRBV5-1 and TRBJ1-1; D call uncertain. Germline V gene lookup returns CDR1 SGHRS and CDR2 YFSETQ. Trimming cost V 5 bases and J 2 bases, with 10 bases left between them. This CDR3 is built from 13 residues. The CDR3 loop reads CASRFEGNTEAFF. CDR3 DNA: TGCGCCAGCAGGTTCGAGGGTAACACTGAAGCTTTCTTT.

CDR3 in amino acids: CASSQLAGATQFSYEQYF. Here the CDR3 DNA reads TGTGCCAGCAGTCAACTAGCGGGAGCCACCCAATTCTCCTACGAGCAGTACTTC. The gene calls are TRBV7-3 and TRBJ2-7; 11 bases agree with TRBD2. The CDR3 length is 18 residues. With 6 bases clipped from V and 0 bases from J, the junction kept 13 bases outside the gene matches. Germline assignment: CDR1 SGHTA and CDR2 FQGTGA. The whole variable domain, remainder taken from reference TRBV7-3 and TRBJ2-7, is GAGVSQTPSNKVTEKGKYVELRCDPISGHTALYWYRQSLGQGPEFLIYFQGTGAADDSGLPNDRFFAVRPEGSVSTLKIQRTERGDSAVYLCASSQLAGATQFSYEQYFGPGTRLTVT.

The CDR3 region has the DNA TGTGCCAGCAGTTTAGAACGGGAGATGGACGAGCAGTACTTC. This gives the protein CASSLEREMDEQYF. The chain employs TRBV28 and TRBJ2-7, with a possible D match to TRBD2 (6 bases). V was pared by 2 bases and J by 5 bases, with 13 bases between. The germline CDR1 and CDR2 sequences are MDHEN and SYDVKM. This CDR3 is built from 14 residues.

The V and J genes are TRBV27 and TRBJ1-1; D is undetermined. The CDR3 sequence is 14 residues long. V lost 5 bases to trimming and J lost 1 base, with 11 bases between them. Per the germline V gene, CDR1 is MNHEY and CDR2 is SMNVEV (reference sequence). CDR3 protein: CASSPRKGNTEAFF. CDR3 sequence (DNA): TGTGCCAGCAGTCCAAGGAAAGGGAACACTGAAGCTTTCTTT.

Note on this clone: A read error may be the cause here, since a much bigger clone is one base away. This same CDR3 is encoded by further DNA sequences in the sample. CDR3 in amino acids: CASSLNYEQYF. CDR3 coding DNA: TGCGCCAGCAGCTTAAACTACGAGCAGTACTTC. The chain couples TRBV5-1 to TRBJ2-7; the D is unclear. V lost 2 bases and J lost 3, with 3 bases in between. Germline V gene sequence: CDR1 SGHRS, CDR2 YFSETQ. This CDR3 region has 11 residues.

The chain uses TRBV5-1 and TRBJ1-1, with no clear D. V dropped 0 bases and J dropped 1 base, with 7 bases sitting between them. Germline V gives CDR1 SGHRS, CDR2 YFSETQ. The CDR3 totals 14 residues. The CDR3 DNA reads TGCGCCAGCAGCTTGGTTCTGGAGAACACTGAAGCTTTCTTT. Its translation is CASSLVLENTEAFF.